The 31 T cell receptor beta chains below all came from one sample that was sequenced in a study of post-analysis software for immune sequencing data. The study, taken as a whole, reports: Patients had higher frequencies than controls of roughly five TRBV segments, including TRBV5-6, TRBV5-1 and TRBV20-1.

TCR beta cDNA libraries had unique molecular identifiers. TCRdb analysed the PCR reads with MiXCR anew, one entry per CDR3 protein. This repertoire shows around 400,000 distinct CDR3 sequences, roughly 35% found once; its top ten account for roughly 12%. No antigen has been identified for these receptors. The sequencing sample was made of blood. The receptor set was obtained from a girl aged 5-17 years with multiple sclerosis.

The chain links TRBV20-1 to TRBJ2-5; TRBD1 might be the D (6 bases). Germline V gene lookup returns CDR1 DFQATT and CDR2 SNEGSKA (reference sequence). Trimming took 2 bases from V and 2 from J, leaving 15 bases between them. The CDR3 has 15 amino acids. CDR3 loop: CSARTYRDTQETQYF. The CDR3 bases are TGCAGTGCTAGAACCTACCGGGACACACAAGAGACCCAGTACTTC.

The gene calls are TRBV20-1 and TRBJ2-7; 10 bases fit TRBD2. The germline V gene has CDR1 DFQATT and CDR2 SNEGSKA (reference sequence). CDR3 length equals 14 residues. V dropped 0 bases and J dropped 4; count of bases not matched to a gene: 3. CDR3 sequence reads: CSAREASGGYEQYF. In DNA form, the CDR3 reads TGCAGTGCTAGAGAAGCTAGCGGGGGATACGAGCAGTACTTC.

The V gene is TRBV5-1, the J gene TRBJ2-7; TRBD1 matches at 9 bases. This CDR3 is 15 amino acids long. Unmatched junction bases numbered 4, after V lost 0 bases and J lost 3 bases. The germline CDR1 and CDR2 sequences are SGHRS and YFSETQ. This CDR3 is CASSLGQGVIYEQYF. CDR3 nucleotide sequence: TGCGCCAGCAGCTTGGGACAGGGGGTCATCTACGAGCAGTACTTC.

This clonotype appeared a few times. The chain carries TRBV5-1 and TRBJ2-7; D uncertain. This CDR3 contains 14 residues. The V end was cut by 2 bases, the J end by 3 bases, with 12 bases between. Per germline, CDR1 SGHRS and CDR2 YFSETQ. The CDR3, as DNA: TGCGCCAGCAGCTTCCGCCCAGGCGACTACGAGCAGTACTTC. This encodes CASSFRPGDYEQYF.

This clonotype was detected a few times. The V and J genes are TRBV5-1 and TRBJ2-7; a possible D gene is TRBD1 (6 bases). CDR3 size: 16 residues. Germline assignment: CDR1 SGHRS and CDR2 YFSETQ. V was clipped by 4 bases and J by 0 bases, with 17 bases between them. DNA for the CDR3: TGCGCCAGCAGCAGGGCCGGGACAATGAACTCCTACGAGCAGTACTTC. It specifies CASSRAGTMNSYEQYF.

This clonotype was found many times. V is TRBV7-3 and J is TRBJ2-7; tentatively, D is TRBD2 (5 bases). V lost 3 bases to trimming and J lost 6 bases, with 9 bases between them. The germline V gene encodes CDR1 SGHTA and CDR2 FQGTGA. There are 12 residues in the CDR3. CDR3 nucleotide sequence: TGTGCCAGCAGCTTGCCCCGGGGCGAGCAGTACTTC. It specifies CASSLPRGEQYF.

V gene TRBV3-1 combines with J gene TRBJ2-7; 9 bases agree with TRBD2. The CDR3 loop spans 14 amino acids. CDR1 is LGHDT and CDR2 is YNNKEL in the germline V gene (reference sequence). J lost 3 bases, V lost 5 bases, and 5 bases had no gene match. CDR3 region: CASSSGLANYEQYF. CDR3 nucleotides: TGTGCCAGCAGCTCCGGACTAGCGAACTACGAGCAGTACTTC.

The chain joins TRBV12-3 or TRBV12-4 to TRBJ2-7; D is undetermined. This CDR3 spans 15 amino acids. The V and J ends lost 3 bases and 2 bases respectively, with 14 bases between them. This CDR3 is CASSLDGITPYEQYF. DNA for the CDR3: TGTGCCAGCAGTTTGGACGGCATAACACCCTACGAGCAGTACTTC.

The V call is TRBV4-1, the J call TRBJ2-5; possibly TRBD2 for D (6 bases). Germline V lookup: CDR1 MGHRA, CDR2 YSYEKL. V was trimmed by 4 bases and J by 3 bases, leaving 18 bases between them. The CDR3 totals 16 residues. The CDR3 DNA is TGCGCCAGCAGCCGTTCACGGGACTTAATAGAAGAGACCCAGTACTTC. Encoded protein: CASSRSRDLIEETQYF.

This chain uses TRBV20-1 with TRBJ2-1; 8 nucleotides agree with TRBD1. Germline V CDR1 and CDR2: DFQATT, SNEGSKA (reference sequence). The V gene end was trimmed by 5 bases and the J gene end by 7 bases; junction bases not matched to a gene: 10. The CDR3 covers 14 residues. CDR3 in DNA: TGCAGTGCTCGCCGGCAGGGGGCGTCAAATGAGCAGTTCTTC. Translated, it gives CSARRQGASNEQFF.

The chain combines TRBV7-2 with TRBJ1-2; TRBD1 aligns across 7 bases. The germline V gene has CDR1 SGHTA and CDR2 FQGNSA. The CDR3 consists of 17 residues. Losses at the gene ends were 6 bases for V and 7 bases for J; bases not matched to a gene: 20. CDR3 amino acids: CASRSNGGYRGLPGYTF. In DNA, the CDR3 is TGTGCCAGCAGATCCAATGGAGGCTACAGGGGTCTGCCTGGCTACACCTTC.

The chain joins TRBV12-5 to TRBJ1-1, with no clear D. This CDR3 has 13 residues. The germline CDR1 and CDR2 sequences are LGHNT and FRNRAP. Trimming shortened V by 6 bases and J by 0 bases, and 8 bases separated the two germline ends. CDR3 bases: TGTGCTAGTGGCCGTGTCCTGAACACTGAAGCTTTCTTT. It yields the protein CASGRVLNTEAFF.

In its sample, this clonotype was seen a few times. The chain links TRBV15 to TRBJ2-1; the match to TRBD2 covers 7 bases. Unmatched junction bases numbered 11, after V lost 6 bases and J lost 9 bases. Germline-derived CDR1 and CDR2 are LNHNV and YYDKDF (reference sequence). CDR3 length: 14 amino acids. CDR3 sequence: CATSFGGRMGEQFF. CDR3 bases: TGTGCCACCAGTTTCGGGGGGAGGATGGGTGAGCAGTTCTTC.

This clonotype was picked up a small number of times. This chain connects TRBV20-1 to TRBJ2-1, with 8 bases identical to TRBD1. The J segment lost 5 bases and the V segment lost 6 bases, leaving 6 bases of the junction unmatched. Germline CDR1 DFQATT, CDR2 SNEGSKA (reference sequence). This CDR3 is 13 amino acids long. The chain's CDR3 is CSARDRLDNEQFF. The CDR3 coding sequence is TGCAGTGCCCGGGACAGGTTGGACAATGAGCAGTTCTTC.

The CDR3 loop is CASSPSLAGYNEQFF. As DNA, the CDR3 is TGTGCCAGCAGCCCCAGCCTAGCGGGCTACAATGAGCAGTTCTTC. The J gene is TRBJ2-1, the V gene TRBV7-6, with 8 bases aligning to TRBD2. V dropped 5 bases and J dropped 3; count of bases not matched to a gene: 6. The CDR3 spans 15 residues. CDR1 is SGHVS and CDR2 is FNYEAQ in the germline V gene.

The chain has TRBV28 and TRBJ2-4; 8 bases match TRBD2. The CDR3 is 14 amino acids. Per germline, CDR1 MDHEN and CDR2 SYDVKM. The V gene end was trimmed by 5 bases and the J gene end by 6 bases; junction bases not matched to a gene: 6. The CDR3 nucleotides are TGTGCCAGCAGTCCCGGGGGGGGACTAAACATTCAGTACTTC. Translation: CASSPGGGLNIQYF.

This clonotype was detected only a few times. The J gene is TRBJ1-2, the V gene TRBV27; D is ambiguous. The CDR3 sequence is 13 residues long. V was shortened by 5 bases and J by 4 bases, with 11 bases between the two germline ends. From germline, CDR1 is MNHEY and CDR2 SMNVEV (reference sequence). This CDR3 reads CASSHGPSYGYTF. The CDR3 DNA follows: TGTGCCAGCAGTCACGGGCCCTCCTATGGCTACACCTTC.

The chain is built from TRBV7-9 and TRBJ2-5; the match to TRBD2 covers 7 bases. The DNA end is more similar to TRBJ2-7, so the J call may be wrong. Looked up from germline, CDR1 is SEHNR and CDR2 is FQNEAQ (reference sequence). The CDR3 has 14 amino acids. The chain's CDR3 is CASRNREGSYEQYF. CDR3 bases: TGTGCCAGCAGAAATAGGGAGGGATCTTACGAGCAGTACTTC.

The DNA of the CDR3 is TGTGCCAGCAGTTACTCGACGCTATCCCAAGAGACCCAGTACTTC. Translation: CASSYSTLSQETQYF. The V gene is TRBV6-5, the J gene TRBJ2-5, with D unclear. This CDR3 is built from 15 residues. CDR1 and CDR2 (germline): MNHEY, SVGAGI. The germline V and J ends were trimmed by 0 bases and 1 base, with 9 bases remaining between them.

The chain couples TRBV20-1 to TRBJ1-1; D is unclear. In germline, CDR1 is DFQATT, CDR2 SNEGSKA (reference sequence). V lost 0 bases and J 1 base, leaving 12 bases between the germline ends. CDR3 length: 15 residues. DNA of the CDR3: TGCAGTGCTAGAGATCACTTGGCGAGGAACACTGAAGCTTTCTTT. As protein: CSARDHLARNTEAFF.

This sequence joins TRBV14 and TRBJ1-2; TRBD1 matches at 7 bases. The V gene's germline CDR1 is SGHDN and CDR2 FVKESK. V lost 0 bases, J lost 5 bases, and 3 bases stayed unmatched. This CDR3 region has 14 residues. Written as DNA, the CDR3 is TGTGCCAGCAGCCAAGAAAGGGGGCAATATGGCTACACCTTC. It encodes CASSQERGQYGYTF.

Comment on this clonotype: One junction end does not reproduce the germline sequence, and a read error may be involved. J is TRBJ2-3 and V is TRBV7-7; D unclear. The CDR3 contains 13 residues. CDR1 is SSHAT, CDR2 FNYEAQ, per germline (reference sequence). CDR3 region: CASSTSLRDTQYF. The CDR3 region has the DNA TGTGCTAGCAGCACCTCTCTTAGGGATACGCAGTATTTT. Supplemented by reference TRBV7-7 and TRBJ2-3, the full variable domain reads GAGVSQSPRYKVTKRGQDVTLRCDPISSHATLYWYQQALGQGPEFLTYFNYEAQPDKSGLPSDRFSAERPEGSISTLTIQRTEQRDSAMYRCASSTSLRDTQYFGPGTRLTVL.

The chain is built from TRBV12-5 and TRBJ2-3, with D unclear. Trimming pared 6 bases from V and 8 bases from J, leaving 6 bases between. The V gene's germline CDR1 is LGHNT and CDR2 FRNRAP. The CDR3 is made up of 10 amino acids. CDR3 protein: CASGLATQYF. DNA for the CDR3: TGTGCTAGTGGGCTCGCTACGCAGTATTTT.

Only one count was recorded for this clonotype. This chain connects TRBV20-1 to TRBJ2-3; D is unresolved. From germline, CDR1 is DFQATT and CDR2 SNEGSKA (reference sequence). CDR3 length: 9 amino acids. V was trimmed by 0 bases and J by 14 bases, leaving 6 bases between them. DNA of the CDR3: TGCAGTGCTAGAGATCCCATGTATTTT. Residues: CSARDPMYF.

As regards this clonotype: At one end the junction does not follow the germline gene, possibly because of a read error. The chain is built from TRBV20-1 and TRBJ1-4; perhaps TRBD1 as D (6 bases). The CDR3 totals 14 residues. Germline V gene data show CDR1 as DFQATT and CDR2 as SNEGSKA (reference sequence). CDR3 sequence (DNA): TGCAGCGCTATACCGGGACACGGGAGGGAAAAACTGTTTTTT. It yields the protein CSAIPGHGREKLFF.

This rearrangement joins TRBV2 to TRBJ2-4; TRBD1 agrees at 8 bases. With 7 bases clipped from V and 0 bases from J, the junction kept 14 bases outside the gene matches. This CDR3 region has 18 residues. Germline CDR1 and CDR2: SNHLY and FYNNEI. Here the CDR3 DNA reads TGTGCCAGCAAAAGGGCGGGACAGGCAATGCTAGCCAAAAACATTCAGTACTTC. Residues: CASKRAGQAMLAKNIQYF.

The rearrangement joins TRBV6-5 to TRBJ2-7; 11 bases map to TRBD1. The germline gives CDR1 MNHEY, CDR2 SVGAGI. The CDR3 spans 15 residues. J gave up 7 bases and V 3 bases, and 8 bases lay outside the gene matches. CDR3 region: CASSYHGQGAREQYF. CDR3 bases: TGTGCCAGCAGTTATCACGGACAGGGGGCGCGGGAGCAGTACTTC.

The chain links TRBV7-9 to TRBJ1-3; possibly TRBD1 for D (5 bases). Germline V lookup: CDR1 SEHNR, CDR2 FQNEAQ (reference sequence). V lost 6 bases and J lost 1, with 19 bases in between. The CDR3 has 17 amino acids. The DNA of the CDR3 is TGTGCCAGCAGTATTCCGGGACTCCTAGGGTCTGGAAACACCATATATTTT. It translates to CASSIPGLLGSGNTIYF.

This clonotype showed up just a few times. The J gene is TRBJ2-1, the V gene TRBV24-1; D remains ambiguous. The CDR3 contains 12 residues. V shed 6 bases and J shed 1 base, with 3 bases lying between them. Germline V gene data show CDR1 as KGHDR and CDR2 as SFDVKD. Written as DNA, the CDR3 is TGTGCCACCAGTACATCCTACAATGAGCAGTTCTTC. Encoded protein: CATSTSYNEQFF.

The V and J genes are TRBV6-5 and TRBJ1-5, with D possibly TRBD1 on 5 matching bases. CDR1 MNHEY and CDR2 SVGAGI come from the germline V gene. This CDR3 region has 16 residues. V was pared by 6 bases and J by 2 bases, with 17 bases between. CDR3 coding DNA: TGTGCCAGCAGCACGGACATCGGTGGGGGCAATCAGCCCCAGCATTTT. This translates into CASSTDIGGGNQPQHF.

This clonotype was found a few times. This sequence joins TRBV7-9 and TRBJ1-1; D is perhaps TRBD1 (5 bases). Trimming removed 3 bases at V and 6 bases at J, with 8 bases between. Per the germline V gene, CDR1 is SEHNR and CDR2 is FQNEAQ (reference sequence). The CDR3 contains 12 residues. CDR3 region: CASSFRDPEAFF. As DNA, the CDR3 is TGTGCCAGCAGCTTCAGGGACCCTGAAGCTTTCTTT.